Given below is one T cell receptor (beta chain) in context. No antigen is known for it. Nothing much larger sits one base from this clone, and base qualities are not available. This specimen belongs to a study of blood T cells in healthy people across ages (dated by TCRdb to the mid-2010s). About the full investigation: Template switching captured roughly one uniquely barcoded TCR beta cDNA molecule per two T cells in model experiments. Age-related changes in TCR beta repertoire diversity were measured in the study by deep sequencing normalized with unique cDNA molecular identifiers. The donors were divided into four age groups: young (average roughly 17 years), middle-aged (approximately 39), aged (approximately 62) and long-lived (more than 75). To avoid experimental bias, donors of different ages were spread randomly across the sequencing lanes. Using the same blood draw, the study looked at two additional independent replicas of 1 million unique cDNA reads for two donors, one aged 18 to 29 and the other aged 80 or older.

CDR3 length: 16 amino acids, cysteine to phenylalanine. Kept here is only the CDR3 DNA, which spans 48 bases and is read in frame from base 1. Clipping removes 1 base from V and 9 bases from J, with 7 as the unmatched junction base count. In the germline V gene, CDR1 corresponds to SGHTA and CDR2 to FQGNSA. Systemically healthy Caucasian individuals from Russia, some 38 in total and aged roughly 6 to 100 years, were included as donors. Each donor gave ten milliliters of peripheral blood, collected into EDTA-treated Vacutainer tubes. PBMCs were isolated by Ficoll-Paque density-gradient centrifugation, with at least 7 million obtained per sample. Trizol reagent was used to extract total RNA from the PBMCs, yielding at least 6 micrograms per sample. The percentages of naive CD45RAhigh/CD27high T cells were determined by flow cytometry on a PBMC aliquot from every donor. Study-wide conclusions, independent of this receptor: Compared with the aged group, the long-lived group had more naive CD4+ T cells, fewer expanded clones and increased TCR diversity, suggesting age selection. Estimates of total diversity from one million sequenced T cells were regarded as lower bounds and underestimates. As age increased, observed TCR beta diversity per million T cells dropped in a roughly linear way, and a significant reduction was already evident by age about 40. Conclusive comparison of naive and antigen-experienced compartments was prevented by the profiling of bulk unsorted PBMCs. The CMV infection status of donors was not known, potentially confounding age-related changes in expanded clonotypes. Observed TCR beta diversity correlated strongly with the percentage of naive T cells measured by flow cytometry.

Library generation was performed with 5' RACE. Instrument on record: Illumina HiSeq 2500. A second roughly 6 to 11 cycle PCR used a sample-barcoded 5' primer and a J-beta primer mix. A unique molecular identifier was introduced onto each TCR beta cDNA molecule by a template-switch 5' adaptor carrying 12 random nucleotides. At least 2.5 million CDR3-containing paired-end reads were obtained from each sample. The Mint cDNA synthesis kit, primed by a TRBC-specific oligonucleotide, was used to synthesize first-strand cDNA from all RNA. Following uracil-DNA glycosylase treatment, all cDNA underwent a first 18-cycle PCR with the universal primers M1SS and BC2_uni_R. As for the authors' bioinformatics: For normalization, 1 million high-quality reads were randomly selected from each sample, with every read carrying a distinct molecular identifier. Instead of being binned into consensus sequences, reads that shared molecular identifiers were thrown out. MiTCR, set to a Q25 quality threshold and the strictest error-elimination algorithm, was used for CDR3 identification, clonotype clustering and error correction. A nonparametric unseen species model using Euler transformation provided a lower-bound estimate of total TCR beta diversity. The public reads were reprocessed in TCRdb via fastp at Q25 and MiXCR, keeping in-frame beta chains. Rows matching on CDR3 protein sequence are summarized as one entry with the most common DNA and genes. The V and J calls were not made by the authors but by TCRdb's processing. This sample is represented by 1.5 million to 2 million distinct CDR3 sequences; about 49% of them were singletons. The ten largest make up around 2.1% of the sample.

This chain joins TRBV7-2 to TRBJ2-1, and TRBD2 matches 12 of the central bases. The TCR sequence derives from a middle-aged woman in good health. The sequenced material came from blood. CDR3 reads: CASSLGLAGAQGEQFF. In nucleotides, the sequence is TGTGCCAGCAGCTTAGGACTAGCGGGGGCCCAGGGTGAGCAGTTCTTC. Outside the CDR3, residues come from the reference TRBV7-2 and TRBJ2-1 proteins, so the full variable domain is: GAGVSQSPSNKVTEKGKDVELRCDPISGHTALYWYRQSLGQGLEFLIYFQGNSAPDKSGLPSDRFSAERTGGSVSTLTIQRTQQEDSAVYLCASSLGLAGAQGEQFFGPGTRLTVL.